This T cell receptor (beta chain) was sequenced in a study of shared clonotypes between healthy human individuals. With 2 bases removed from V and 4 bases from J, the gap between germline ends came to 12 bases. The CDR3 consists of 14 residues. Germline-derived CDR1 and CDR2 are MNHEY and SMNVEV (reference sequence). Study-wide findings and caveats: Estimated clonotype richness was generally higher in naive than memory subsets. Around 4.7% was the fraction of naive CD4 clonotypes found shared across a handful of donors.

The authors ran the assay at deep level. Authors' data handling: Junction-only sequences produced by ImmunoSEQ had no quality scores, so filtering differed. Method: immunoSEQ multiplex PCR; TCRdb's copy keeps in-frame clones and lacks some. That table gives V, J and clone size, and the DNA gave D and trimming. The sample contains around 1.1 million clones, roughly 74% of which appear only once. With respect to this clone: Its antigen is currently unknown.

The chain has TRBV27 and TRBJ2-7; D possibly corresponds to TRBD2 (6 bases). The receptor comes from a man younger than 35 in good health. Some clones in this sample may be carry-over from other donors' samples. Sequencing was carried out using memory CD4+ T cells from PBMCs. Subset meaning: CD45RA-negative fraction. CDR3 loop: CASSLRSGGYEQYF. In nucleotides, the CDR3 is TGTGCCAGCAGTTTACGTTCTGGGGGGTACGAGCAGTACTTC.